These 21 T cell receptor beta chains were all obtained from the same sample, sequenced in a study of T-cell memory formation after mild COVID-19. A single record per CDR3 protein comes from TCRdb applying MiXCR to the 5' RACE reads. Of about 610,000 distinct CDR3 sequences listed, around 16% are singletons. Material for sequencing was PBMCs or a T cell subset sorted from them (not recorded which). These TCRs come from an adult woman who had mild COVID-19 (a few samples of this study predate the infection). Cell type and time point are not known.

This clonotype was counted between two and nine times. The chain uses TRBV7-8 and TRBJ2-5; D unresolved. V lost 1 base, J lost 5 bases, and 20 bases lay in between. CDR1 SGHVS and CDR2 FQNEAQ come from the germline V gene. The CDR3 runs to 17 residues. CDR3 DNA: TGTGCCAGCAGCTTAGTCGGATATGCTGGGAAGAGGGAGACCCAGTACTTC. Translated: CASSLVGYAGKRETQYF.

This clonotype was seen only a few times. The chain links TRBV25-1 to TRBJ2-2; D is possibly TRBD1 (5 bases). CDR1 is MGHDK, CDR2 SYGVNS, per germline. The CDR3 is made up of 15 amino acids. Trimming removed 1 base at V and 2 bases at J, with 8 bases between. The chain's CDR3 is CASSELGVNTGELFF. Here the CDR3 DNA reads TGTGCCAGCAGTGAATTAGGGGTTAACACCGGGGAGCTGTTTTTT.

Only a few counts were recorded for this clonotype. The CDR3 protein is CASSQRTSGIFTGELFF. The DNA of the CDR3 is TGTGCCAGCAGCCAGCGGACTAGCGGGATATTCACCGGGGAGCTGTTTTTT. This chain links TRBV3-1 with TRBJ2-2, with TRBD2 matching over 12 bases. The J segment lost 4 bases and the V segment lost 3 bases, leaving 6 bases of the junction unmatched. The V gene's germline CDR1 is LGHDT and CDR2 YNNKEL (reference sequence). The CDR3 has 17 residues.

This clonotype was recorded many times. The V and J genes are TRBV20-1 and TRBJ2-3; TRBD2 agrees at 7 bases. Germline V lookup: CDR1 DFQATT, CDR2 SNEGSKA (reference sequence). The CDR3 has 18 amino acids. The V and J ends lost 0 bases and 4 bases, in that order; junction bases with no gene match: 16. The CDR3 region is CSARDVPRLASPPDTQYF. For the CDR3, the DNA is TGCAGTGCTAGAGATGTTCCGCGACTAGCTTCCCCCCCAGATACGCAGTATTTT.

This clonotype was picked up a small number of times. The chain combines TRBV15 with TRBJ2-7; no firm D call. This CDR3 comprises 12 residues. Germline-derived CDR1 and CDR2 are LNHNV and YYDKDF (reference sequence). V lost 0 bases, J lost 5 bases, and 5 bases lay in between. CDR3 sequence reads: CATSRDAHEQYF. The DNA of the CDR3 is TGTGCCACCAGCAGAGATGCCCACGAGCAGTACTTC.

The V gene is TRBV7-9, the J gene TRBJ1-4; D remains unclear. This CDR3 region has 16 residues. CDR1 SEHNR and CDR2 FQNEAQ come from the germline V gene (reference sequence). V lost 8 bases and J lost 2, with 18 bases in between. The CDR3: CASLGSTKVTNEKLFF. The CDR3 bases are TGTGCCAGCTTGGGGAGCACGAAGGTGACTAATGAAAAACTGTTTTTT. The full variable domain, its missing parts supplied by reference TRBV7-9 and TRBJ1-4, is DTGVSQNPRHKITKRGQNVTFRCDPISEHNRLYWYRQTLGQGPEFLTYFQNEAQLEKSRLLSDRFSAERPKGSFSTLEIQRTEQGDSAMYLCASLGSTKVTNEKLFFGSGTQLSVL.

This clonotype was counted only a few times. This chain connects TRBV28 to TRBJ2-7; D gene unclear. Germline assignment: CDR1 MDHEN and CDR2 SYDVKM. The CDR3 has 15 amino acids. Trimming took 2 bases from V and 5 from J, leaving 16 bases between them. This CDR3 reads CASSLKGWGGNEQYF. The CDR3 coding sequence is TGTGCCAGCAGTTTAAAGGGATGGGGTGGCAACGAGCAGTACTTC.

This clonotype was seen only a few times. This sequence joins TRBV12-3 or TRBV12-4 and TRBJ1-4, with D possibly matching TRBD1 (5 bases). This CDR3 comprises 15 residues. V dropped 5 bases and J dropped 5 bases, with 15 bases sitting between them. The CDR3 DNA sequence: TGTGCCAGCAGTCCTCGACAGCCAGGAAATGAAAAACTGTTTTTT. Its translation: CASSPRQPGNEKLFF.

The V call is TRBV7-6, the J call TRBJ2-5; 7 bases map to TRBD1. Germline CDR1 SGHVS, CDR2 FNYEAQ. Trimming cost V 2 bases and J 3 bases; bases outside gene matches: 3. The CDR3 extends over 14 amino acids. CDR3 in amino acids: CASSLPGQKETQYF. The CDR3 nucleotides read TGTGCCAGCAGCTTACCGGGACAGAAAGAGACCCAGTACTTC.

This clonotype has just a few counts. The chain recombines TRBV30 with TRBJ2-5; possible D gene TRBD1, 6 bases. Trimming left V 1 base short and J 3 bases short, with 18 bases between. The CDR3 extends over 16 amino acids. Per the germline V gene, CDR1 is GTSNPN and CDR2 is SVGIG (reference sequence). The CDR3 sequence is CAWSALGQRRKETQYF. CDR3 in DNA: TGTGCCTGGAGTGCCCTCGGACAGCGAAGGAAAGAGACCCAGTACTTC.

This chain links TRBV12-3 or TRBV12-4 with TRBJ2-3; D unclear. There are 12 residues in the CDR3. V was shortened by 8 bases and J by 1 base, with 7 bases between the two germline ends. The CDR3 coding sequence is TGTGCCAGCCTGGGCGGCACAGATACGCAGTATTTT. This sequence encodes CASLGGTDTQYF.

This clonotype was counted between two and nine times. The rearrangement uses TRBV18 and TRBJ1-1; no clear D gene. The CDR3 has 14 amino acids. The germline V gene encodes CDR1 KGHSH and CDR2 LQKENI. Trimming took off 2 bases at V and 6 bases at J, with 13 bases between the two ends. CDR3 amino acids: CASSPIRASPEAFF. In DNA form, the CDR3 reads TGTGCCAGCTCACCAATCCGAGCAAGTCCTGAAGCTTTCTTT.

A few counts support this clonotype. The CDR3 DNA is TGTGCCAGCAGCCTGGACCGAGTCCTGGGGAACATTCAGTACTTC. This encodes CASSLDRVLGNIQYF. The chain uses TRBV5-4 and TRBJ2-4; D unresolved. Germline CDR1 and CDR2: SGHNT and YYREEE (reference sequence). This CDR3 comprises 15 residues. Deletions cut 4 bases from V and 7 bases from J, with 18 bases between.

V is TRBV12-3 or TRBV12-4 and J is TRBJ2-1, with D possibly being TRBD1 (6 bases). Trimming cost V 5 bases and J 5 bases, with 16 bases left between them. The length of the CDR3 is 15 residues. The CDR3 is CASSQSLGQNNEQFF. CDR3 DNA sequence: TGTGCCAGCAGTCAATCTCTCGGACAGAACAATGAGCAGTTCTTC.

This clonotype was detected many times. The chain carries TRBV11-2 and TRBJ2-7; the D gene is possibly TRBD1 (8 bases). V was trimmed by 5 bases and J by 6 bases, leaving 14 bases between them. The CDR3 consists of 13 residues. The germline V gene encodes CDR1 SGHAT and CDR2 FQNNGV. The CDR3, as DNA: TGTGCCAGCAGCGTCAACAGGGGGGGCGAGCAGTACTTC. Its protein product is CASSVNRGGEQYF.

The chain joins TRBV15 to TRBJ2-3; D might be TRBD2 (6 bases). Germline V lookup: CDR1 LNHNV, CDR2 YYDKDF (reference sequence). V was pared by 5 bases and J by 4 bases, with 16 bases between. The CDR3 spans 15 residues. This CDR3 reads CATSPVSGEADTQYF. The CDR3 DNA reads TGTGCCACCAGCCCTGTTTCGGGGGAGGCAGATACGCAGTATTTT.

This clonotype was counted between two and nine times. The chain carries TRBV9 and TRBJ2-7; TRBD2 matches 11 bases. The CDR3 contains 17 residues. J was trimmed by 3 bases and V by 3 bases; bases with no gene match: 11. Germline CDR1 is SGDLS and CDR2 is YYNGEE. CDR3 bases: TGTGCCAGCAGCGCTGGACAGGGGACTAGCGGTTTCTACGAGCAGTACTTC. As protein: CASSAGQGTSGFYEQYF.

As for this clonotype: One end of the junction is discordant with germline, which a read error may explain. The chain couples TRBV7-8 to TRBJ1-1; a possible D gene is TRBD1 (6 bases). This CDR3 comprises 16 residues. Germline CDR1 reads SGHVS; CDR2 reads FQNEAQ. CDR3 in DNA: TGTGACAGCAGTCAAAGACAGGCCCCTCTGAACACTGAAGCTTTCTTT. Translating gives CDSSQRQAPLNTEAFF.

There are a few counts of this clonotype. The J gene is TRBJ2-3, the V gene TRBV5-1, with a weak D call TRBD1 (6 bases). The CDR3 spans 15 residues. CDR1 is SGHRS, CDR2 YFSETQ, per germline. V dropped 4 bases and J dropped 6 bases, with 18 bases sitting between them. The CDR3 is CASSLTGKGVDTQYF. CDR3 nucleotide sequence: TGCGCCAGCAGCCTAACAGGGAAGGGGGTGGATACGCAGTATTTT.

The chain carries TRBV5-1 and TRBJ2-1, with 9 bases matching TRBD1. The CDR3 has 13 residues. V lost 5 bases, J lost 4 bases, and 1 base stayed unmatched. Germline V gene lookup returns CDR1 SGHRS and CDR2 YFSETQ. The CDR3 region is CASRGTGYNEQFF. CDR3 coding DNA: TGCGCCAGCAGGGGGACAGGGTACAATGAGCAGTTCTTC.

This clonotype came up a few times. The chain combines TRBV12-3 or TRBV12-4 with TRBJ2-2; 10 nucleotides match TRBD1. The J segment lost 4 bases and the V segment lost 6 bases, leaving 5 bases of the junction unmatched. This CDR3 has 15 amino acids. CDR3 region: CASRMGQGTTGELFF. The CDR3, as DNA: TGTGCCAGCAGGATGGGACAGGGGACCACCGGGGAGCTGTTTTTT.